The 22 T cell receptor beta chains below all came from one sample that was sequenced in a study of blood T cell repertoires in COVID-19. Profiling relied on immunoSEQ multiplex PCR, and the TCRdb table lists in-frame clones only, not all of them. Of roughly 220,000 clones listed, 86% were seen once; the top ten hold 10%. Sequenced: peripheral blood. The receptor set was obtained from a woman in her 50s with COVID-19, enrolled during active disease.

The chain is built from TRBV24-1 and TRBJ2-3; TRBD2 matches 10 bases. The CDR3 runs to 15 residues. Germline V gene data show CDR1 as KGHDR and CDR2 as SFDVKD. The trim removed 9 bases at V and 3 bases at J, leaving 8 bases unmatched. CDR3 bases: TGTGCCACCTCCACCCAGCGGGGGGGGACAGATACGCAGTATTTT. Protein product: CATSTQRGGTDTQYF.

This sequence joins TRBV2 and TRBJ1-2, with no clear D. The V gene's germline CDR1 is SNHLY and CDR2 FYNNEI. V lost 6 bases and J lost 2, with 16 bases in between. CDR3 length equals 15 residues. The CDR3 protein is CASRTGLGANYGYTF. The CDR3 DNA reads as TGTGCCAGCAGAACGGGATTAGGAGCAAACTATGGCTACACCTTC.

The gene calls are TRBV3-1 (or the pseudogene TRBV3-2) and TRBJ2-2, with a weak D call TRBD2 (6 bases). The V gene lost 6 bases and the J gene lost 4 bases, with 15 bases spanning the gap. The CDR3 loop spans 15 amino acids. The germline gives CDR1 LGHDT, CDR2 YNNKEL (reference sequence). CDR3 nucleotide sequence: TGTGCCAGCAGGGGACTCCCCCGCCCCACCGGGGAGCTGTTTTTT. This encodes CASRGLPRPTGELFF.

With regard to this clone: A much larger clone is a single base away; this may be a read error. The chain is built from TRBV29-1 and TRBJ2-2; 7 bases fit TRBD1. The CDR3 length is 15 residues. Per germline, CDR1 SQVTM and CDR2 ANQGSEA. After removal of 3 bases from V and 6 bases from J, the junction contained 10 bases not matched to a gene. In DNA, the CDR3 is TGCAGCGTTGAGGGGGAGAGGGGGCAACCCGGGGAGCTGTTTTTT. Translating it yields CSVEGERGQPGELFF.

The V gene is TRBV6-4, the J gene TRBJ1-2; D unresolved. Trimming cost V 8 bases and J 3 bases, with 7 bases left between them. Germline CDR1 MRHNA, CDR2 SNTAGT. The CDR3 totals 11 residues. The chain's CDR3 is CASPGDYGYTF. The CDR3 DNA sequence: TGTGCCAGCCCGGGAGACTATGGCTACACCTTC.

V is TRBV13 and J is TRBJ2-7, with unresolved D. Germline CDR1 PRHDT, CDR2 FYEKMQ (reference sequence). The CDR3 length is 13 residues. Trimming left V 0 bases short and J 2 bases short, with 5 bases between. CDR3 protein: CASSLGRTYEQYF. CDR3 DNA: TGTGCCAGCAGCTTAGGCAGGACCTACGAGCAGTACTTC.

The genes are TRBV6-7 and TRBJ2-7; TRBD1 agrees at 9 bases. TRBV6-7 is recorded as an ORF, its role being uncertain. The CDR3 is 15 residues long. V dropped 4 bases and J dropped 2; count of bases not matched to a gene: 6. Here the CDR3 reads CASSFPRDRAYEQYV. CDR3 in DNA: TGTGCCAGCAGTTTCCCCCGGGACAGGGCCTACGAGCAGTACGTC.

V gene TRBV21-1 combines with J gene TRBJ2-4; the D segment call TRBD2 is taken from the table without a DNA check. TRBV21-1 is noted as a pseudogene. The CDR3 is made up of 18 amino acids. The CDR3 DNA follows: TGTGCCAGCAGCAAACCCCCCGCACTCTCAAAATCCAAAAACATTCAGTACTTC. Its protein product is CASSKPPALSKSKNIQYF.

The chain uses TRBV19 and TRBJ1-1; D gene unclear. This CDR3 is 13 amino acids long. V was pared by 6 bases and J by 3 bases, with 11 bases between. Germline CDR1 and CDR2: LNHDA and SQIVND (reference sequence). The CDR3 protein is CASRPVEDTEAFF. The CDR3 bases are TGTGCCAGTAGGCCGGTGGAGGACACTGAAGCTTTCTTT.

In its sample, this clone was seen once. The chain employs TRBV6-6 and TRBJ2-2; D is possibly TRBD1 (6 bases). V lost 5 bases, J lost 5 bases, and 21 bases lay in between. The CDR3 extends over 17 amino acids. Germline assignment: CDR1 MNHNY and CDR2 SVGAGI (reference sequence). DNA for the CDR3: TGTGCCAGCAGTCCACGCCGACCCTTAGGGGGAACCGGGGAGCTGTTTTTT. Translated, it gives CASSPRRPLGGTGELFF.

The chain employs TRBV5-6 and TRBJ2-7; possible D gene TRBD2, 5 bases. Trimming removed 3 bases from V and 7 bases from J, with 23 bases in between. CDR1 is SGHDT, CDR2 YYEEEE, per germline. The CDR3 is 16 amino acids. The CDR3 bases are TGTGCCAGCAGCTCCGGGAATCAACAATTCCTTTATGAGCAGTACTTC. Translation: CASSSGNQQFLYEQYF.

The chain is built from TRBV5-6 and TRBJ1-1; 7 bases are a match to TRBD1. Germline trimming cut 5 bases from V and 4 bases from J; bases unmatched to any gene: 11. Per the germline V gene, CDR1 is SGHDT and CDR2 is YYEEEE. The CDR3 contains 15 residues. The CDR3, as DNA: TGTGCCAGCAGGCAAACAGGGGCTCCGGGCACTGAAGCTTTCTTT. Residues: CASRQTGAPGTEAFF.

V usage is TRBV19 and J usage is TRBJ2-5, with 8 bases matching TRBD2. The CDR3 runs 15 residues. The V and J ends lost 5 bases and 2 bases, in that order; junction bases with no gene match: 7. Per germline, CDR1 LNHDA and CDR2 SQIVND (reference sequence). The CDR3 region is CASSGGGNPQETQYF. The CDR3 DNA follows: TGTGCCAGTAGTGGCGGGGGGAATCCACAAGAGACCCAGTACTTC.

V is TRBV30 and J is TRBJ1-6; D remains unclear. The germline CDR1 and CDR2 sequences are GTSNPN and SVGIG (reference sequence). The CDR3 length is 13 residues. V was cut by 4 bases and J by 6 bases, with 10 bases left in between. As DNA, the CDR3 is TGTGCCTGGAATACGGGTATTAATTCACCCCTCCACTTT. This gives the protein CAWNTGINSPLHF.

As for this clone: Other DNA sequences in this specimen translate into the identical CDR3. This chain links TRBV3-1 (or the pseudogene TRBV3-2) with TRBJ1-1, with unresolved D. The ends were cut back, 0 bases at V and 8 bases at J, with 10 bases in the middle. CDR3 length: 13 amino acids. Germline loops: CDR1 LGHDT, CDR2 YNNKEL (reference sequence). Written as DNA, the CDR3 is TGTGCCAGCAGCCAAGATCGCGTAACCGAAGCTTTCTTT. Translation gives CASSQDRVTEAFF.

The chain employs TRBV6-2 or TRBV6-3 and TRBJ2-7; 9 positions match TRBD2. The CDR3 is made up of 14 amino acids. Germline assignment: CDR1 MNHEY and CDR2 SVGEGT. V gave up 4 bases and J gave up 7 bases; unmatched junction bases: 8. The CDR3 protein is CASSFSLLAGEQYV. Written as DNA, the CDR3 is TGTGCCAGCAGTTTCTCCCTTCTAGCGGGGGAGCAGTACGTC.

The CDR3 region is CASSLLGADTQYF. CDR3 DNA: TGTGCCAGCAGCCTCCTCGGGGCAGATACGCAGTATTTT. The chain links TRBV7-3 to TRBJ2-3; possibly TRBD2 for D (5 bases). This CDR3 spans 13 amino acids. V was pared by 5 bases and J by 4 bases, with 10 bases between. CDR1 and CDR2 (germline): SGHTA, FQGTGA.

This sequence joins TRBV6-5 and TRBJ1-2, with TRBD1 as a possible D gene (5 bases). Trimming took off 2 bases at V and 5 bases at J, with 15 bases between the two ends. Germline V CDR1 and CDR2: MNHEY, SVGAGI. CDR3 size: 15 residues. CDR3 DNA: TGTGCCAGCAGTTACAATCGGGGGGATAGGTATGGCTACACCTTC. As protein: CASSYNRGDRYGYTF.

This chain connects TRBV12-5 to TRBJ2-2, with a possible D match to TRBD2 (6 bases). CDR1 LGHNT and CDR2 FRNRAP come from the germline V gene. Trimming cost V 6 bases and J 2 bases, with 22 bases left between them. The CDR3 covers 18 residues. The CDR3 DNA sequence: TGTGCTAGTGGCCGGGGCTTCGGAGCGGGCATAAACACCGGGGAGCTGTTTTTT. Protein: CASGRGFGAGINTGELFF.

CDR3 region: CATLTPSGAYNEQFF. The DNA of the CDR3 is TGTGCCACCCTAACTCCTAGCGGGGCCTACAATGAGCAGTTCTTC. The chain links TRBV10-3 to TRBJ2-1; TRBD2 matches at 9 bases. The CDR3 is 15 amino acids. The J segment lost 2 bases and the V segment lost 10 bases, leaving 9 bases of the junction unmatched. Germline loops: CDR1 ENHRY, CDR2 SYGVKD.

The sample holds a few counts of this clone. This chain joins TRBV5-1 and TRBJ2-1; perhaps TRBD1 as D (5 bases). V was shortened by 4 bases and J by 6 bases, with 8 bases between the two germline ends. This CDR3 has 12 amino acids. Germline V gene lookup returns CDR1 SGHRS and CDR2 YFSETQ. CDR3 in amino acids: CASSRQLNEQFF. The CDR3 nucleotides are TGCGCCAGCAGCCGACAGCTCAATGAGCAGTTCTTC.

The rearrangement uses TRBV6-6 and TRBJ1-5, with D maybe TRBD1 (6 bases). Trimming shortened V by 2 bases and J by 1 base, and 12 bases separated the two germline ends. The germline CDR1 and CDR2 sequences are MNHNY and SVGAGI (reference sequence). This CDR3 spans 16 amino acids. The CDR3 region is CASSYAGARSNQPQHF. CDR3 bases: TGTGCCAGCAGTTACGCGGGGGCTCGGAGCAATCAGCCCCAGCATTTT.